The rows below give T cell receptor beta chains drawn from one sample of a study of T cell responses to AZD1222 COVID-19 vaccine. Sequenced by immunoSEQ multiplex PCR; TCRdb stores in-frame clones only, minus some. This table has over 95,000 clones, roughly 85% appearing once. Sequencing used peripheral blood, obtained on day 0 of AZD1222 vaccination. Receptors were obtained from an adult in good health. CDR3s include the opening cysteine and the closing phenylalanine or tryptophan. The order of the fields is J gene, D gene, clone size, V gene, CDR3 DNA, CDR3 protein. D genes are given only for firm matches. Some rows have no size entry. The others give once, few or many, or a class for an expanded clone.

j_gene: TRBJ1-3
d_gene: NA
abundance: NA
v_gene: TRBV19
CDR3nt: TGTGCCAGTAGGACCAGGTTGGGCTCTGGAAACACCATATATTTT
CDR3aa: CASRTRLGSGNTIYF

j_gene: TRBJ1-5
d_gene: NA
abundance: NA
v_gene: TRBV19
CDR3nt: TGTGCCAGTAGTAGAGGAGGGGCTCCTAGCAATCAGCCCCAGCATTTT
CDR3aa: CASSRGGAPSNQPQHF

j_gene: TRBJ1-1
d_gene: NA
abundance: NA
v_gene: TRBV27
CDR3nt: TGTGCCAGCAGTTTGGGGGGGATGACCACTGAAGCTTTCTTT
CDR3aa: CASSLGGMTTEAFF

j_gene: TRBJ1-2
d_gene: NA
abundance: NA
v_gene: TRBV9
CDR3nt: TGTGCCAGCAGCGTAGTATCTGGTTTAGGCTACACCTTC
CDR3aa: CASSVVSGLGYTF

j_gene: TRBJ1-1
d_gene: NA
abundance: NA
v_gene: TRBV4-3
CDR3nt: TGCGCCAGCAGCCAAACTGCCGGGAACACTGAAGCTTTCTTT
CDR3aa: CASSQTAGNTEAFF

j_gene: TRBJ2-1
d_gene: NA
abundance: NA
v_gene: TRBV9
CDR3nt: TGTGCCAGCAGCGTAGTGGCAAGTGAGCAGTTCTTC
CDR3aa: CASSVVASEQFF

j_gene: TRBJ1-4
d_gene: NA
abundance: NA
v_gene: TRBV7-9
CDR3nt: TGTGCCAGCAGCTTAGGGACGGCCTTTAATGAAAAACTGTTTTTT
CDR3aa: CASSLGTAFNEKLFF

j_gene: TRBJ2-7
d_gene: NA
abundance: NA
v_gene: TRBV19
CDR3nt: TGTGCCAGTAGTGCAGTAGGTTCCTACGAGCAGTACTTC
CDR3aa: CASSAVGSYEQYF

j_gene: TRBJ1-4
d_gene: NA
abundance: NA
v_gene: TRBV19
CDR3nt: TGTGCCAGTAGTACGGCAGGGATCTACGAAAAACTGTTTTTT
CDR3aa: CASSTAGIYEKLFF

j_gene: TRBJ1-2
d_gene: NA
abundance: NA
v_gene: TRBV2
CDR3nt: TGTGCCAGCTCTTCAAACTCAAATGGCTACACCTTC
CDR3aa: CASSSNSNGYTF

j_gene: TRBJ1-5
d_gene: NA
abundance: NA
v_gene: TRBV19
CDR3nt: TGTGCCAGTAGTATGTTGGGGTTTACGTCCCAGCCCCAGCATTTT
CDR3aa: CASSMLGFTSQPQHF

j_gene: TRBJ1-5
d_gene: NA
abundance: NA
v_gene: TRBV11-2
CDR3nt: TGTGCCAGCAGCTTAGTCTTCCGATGGCCCCAGCATTTT
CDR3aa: CASSLVFRWPQHF

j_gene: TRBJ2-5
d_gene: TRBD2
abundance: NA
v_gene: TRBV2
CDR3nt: TGTGCCAGCAGTGCCCTGACTAGCGCGACAATACAGACCCAGTACTTC
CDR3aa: CASSALTSATIQTQYF

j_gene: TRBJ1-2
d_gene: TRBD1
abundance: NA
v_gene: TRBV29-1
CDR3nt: TGCAGCGCCCGCTTTTCAGGGACAGGGGGTATGGGCTACACCTTC
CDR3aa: CSARFSGTGGMGYTF

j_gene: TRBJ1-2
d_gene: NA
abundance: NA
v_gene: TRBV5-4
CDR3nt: TGTGCCAGCAGCAGCGGACTTATCCCATATGGCTACACCTTC
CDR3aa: CASSSGLIPYGYTF

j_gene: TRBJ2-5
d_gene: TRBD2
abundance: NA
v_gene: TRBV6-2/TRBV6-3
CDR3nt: TGTGCCAGCAGGCCTCGACTAGCGGGCTTAGAGACCCAGTACTTC
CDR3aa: CASRPRLAGLETQYF

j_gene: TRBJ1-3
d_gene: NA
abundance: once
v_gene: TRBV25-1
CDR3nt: TGTGCCAGCAGTGAATCGGGCAGGGACGGGGGAAACACCATATATTTT
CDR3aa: CASSESGRDGGNTIYF

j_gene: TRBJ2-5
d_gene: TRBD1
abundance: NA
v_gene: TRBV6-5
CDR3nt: TGTGCCAGCAGTCCTACAGGGGACCAAGAGACCCAGTACTTC
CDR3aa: CASSPTGDQETQYF

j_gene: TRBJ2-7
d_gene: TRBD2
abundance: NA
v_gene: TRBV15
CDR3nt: TGTGCCACCAGCGGCAGCGGGAGTTCCTACGAGCAGTACTTC
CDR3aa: CATSGSGSSYEQYF

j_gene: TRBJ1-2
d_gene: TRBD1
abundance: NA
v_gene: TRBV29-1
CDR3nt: TGCAGCGTTGCCGAGACAGGGGGCAAGTATGGCTACACCTTC
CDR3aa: CSVAETGGKYGYTF